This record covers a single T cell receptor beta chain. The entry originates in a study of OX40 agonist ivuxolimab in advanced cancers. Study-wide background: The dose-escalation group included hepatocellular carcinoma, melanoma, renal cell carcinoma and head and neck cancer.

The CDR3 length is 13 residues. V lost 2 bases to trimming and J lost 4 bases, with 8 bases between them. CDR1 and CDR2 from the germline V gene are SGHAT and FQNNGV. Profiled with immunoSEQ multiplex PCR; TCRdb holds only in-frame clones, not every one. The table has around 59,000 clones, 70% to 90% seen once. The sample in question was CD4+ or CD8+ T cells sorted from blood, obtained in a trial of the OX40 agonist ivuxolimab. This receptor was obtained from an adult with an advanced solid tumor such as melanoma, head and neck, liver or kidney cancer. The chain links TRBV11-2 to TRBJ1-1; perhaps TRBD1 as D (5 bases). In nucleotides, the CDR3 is TGTGCCAGCAGCTTAAAAGGGGCCACTGAAGCTTTCTTT. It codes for CASSLKGATEAFF.